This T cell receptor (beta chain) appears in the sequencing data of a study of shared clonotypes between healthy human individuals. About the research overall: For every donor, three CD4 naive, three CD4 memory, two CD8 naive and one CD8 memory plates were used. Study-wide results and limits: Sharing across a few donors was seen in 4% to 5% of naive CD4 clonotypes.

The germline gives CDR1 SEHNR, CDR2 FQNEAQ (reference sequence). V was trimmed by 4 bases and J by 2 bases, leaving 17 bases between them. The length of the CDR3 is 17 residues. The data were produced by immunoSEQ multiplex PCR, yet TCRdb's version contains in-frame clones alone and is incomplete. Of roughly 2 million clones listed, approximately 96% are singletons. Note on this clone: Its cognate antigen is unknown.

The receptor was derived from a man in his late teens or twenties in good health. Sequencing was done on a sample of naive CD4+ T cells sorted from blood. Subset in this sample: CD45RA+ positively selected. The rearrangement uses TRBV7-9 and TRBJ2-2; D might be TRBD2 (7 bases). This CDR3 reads CASSSRGGGSNTGELFF. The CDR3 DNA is TGTGCCAGCAGCTCCAGGGGCGGGGGTTCCAACACCGGGGAGCTGTTTTTT.